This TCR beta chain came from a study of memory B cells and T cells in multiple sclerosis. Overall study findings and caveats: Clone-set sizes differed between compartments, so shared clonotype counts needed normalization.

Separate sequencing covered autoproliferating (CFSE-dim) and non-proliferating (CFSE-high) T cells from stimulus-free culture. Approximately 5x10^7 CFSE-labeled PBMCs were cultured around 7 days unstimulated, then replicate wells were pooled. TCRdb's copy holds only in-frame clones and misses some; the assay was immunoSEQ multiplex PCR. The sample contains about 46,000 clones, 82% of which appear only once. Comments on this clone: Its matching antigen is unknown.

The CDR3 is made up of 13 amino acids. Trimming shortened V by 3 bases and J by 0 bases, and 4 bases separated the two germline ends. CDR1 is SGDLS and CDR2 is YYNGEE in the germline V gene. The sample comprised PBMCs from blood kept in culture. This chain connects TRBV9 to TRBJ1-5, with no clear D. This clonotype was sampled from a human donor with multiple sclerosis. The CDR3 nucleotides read TGTGCCAGCAGCGCGCATAGCAATCAGCCCCAGCATTTT. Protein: CASSAHSNQPQHF.